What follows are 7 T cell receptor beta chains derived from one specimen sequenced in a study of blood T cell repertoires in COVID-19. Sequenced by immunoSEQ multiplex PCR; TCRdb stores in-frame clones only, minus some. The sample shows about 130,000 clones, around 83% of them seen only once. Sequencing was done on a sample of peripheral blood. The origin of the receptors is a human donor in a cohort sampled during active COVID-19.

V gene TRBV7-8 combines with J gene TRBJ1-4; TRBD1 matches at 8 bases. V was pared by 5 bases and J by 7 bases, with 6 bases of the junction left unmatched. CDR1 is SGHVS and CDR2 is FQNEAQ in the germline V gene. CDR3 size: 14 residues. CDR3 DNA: TGTGCCAGCAGCCCCCACACAGGGGGTGAAAAACTGTTTTTT. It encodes CASSPHTGGEKLFF.

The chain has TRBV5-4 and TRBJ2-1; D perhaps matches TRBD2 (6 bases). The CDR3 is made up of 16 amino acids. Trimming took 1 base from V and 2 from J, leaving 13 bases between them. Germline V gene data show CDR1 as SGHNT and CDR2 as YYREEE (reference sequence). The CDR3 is CASSLPPGLPYNEQFF. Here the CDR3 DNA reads TGTGCCAGCAGCTTGCCCCCGGGACTGCCCTACAATGAGCAGTTCTTC.

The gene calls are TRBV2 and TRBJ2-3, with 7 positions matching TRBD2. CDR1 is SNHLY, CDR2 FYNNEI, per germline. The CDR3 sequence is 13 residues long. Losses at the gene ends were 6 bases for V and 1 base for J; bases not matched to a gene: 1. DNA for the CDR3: TGTGCCAGCAGGCGGGAGCGCACAGATACGCAGTATTTT. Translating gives CASRRERTDTQYF.

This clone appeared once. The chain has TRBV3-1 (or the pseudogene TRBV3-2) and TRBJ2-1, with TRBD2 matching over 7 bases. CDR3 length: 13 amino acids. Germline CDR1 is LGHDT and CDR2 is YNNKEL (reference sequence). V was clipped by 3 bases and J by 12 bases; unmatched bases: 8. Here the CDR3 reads CASSQGGTGRQFF. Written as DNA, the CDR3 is TGTGCCAGCAGCCAGGGGGGGACCGGAAGGCAGTTCTTC.

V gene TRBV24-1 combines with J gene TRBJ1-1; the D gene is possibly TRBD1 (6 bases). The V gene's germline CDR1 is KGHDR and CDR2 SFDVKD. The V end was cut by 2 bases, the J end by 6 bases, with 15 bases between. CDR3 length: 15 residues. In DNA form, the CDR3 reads TGTGCCACCAGTGATTCTCGGACGGACAGTCCTGAAGCTTTCTTT. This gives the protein CATSDSRTDSPEAFF.

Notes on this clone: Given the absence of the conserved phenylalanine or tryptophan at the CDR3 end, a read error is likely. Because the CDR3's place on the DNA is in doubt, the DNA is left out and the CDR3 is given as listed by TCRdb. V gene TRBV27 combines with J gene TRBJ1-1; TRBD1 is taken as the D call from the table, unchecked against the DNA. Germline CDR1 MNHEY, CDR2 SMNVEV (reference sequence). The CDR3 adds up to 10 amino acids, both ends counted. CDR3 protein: CASSLRGQGG.

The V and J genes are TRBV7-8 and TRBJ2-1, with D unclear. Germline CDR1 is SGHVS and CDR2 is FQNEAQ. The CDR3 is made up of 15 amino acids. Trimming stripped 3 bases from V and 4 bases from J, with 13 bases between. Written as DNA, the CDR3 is TGTGCCAGCAGCTTTGAGTCTGCACTTTACAATGAGCAGTTCTTC. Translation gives CASSFESALYNEQFF.